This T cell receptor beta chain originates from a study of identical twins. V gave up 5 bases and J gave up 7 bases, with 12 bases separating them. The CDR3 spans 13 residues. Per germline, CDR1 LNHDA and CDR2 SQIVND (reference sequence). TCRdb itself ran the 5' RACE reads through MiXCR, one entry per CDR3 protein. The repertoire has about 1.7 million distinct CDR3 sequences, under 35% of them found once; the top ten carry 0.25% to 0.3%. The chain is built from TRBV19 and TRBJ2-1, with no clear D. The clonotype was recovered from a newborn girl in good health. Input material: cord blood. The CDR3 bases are TGTGCCAGTAGTCCCCGACCTAGAAATGAGCAGTTCTTC. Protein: CASSPRPRNEQFF. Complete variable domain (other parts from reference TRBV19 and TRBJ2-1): DGGITQSPKYLFRKEGQNVTLSCEQNLNHDAMYWYRQDPGQGLRLIYYSQIVNDFQKGDIAEGYSVSREKKESFPLTVTSAQKNPTAFYLCASSPRPRNEQFFGPGTRLTVL.